The 9 T cell receptor beta chains listed next were all sequenced from one sample in a study of cytomegalovirus exposure and HLA in healthy donors. Primers for the PCR totalled 60 Vbeta and 13 Jbeta. The assay was immunoSEQ multiplex PCR, and TCRdb's table has in-frame clones only and misses some. The sample gives 130,000 to 150,000 clones, approximately 80% of which show up once; around 4.1% is in the top ten. Source material: PBMCs. These receptors came from a man in his forties in good health and CMV-seropositive.

V gene TRBV5-6 combines with J gene TRBJ1-4, with D unclear. Germline V CDR1 and CDR2: SGHDT, YYEEEE. The CDR3 is 16 amino acids. The V gene lost 4 bases and the J gene lost 0 bases, with 13 bases spanning the gap. The CDR3 sequence is CASSLRYSATNEKLFF. The CDR3 DNA follows: TGTGCCAGCAGCCTGCGATACAGTGCAACTAATGAAAAACTGTTTTTT.

This chain links TRBV7-2 with TRBJ1-5, with 9 bases lining up with TRBD1. CDR1 is SGHTA and CDR2 is FQGNSA in the germline V gene. The CDR3 runs to 16 residues. J lost 7 bases, V lost 4 bases, and 11 bases had no gene match. The CDR3 DNA sequence: TGTGCCAGCAGCTCGGGGCGACAGGGGGTCGGACAGCCCCAGCATTTT. Its protein is CASSSGRQGVGQPQHF.

V usage is TRBV5-4 and J usage is TRBJ2-3; 8 bases align to TRBD1. Trimming cost V 4 bases and J 6 bases; bases outside gene matches: 7. The CDR3 has 14 amino acids. Germline-derived CDR1 and CDR2 are SGHNT and YYREEE (reference sequence). The CDR3 bases are TGTGCCAGCAGCCAGGGGGCTTTGATTGATACGCAGTATTTT. This codes for CASSQGALIDTQYF.

This clone was observed once. The gene calls are TRBV7-9 and TRBJ1-4, with 8 bases identical to TRBD1. The CDR3 loop spans 16 amino acids. Germline V gives CDR1 SEHNR, CDR2 FQNEAQ (reference sequence). With V trimmed by 1 base and J by 8 bases, 9 bases remained unmatched. The CDR3 sequence is CASSLVIGQGREKLFF. For the CDR3, the DNA is TGTGCCAGCAGCTTAGTAATAGGACAGGGTCGAGAAAAACTGTTTTTT.

The chain joins TRBV11-3 to TRBJ2-2, with TRBD2 as a possible D gene (7 bases). Germline values: CDR1 SGHNT, CDR2 YENEEA. The CDR3 consists of 14 residues. Trimming left V 8 bases short and J 3 bases short, with 13 bases between. CDR3 loop: CASLRGADTGELFF. CDR3 DNA sequence: TGTGCCAGCCTTCGGGGGGCGGACACCGGGGAGCTGTTTTTT.

The chain has TRBV7-9 and TRBJ2-7; D is unresolved. Germline CDR1 SEHNR, CDR2 FQNEAQ (reference sequence). CDR3 length equals 13 residues. With 1 base removed from V and 3 bases from J, the gap between germline ends came to 7 bases. The DNA of the CDR3 is TGTGCCAGCAGCTTAGGTACAAACTACGAGCAGTACTTC. Its protein is CASSLGTNYEQYF.

This clone was seen repeatedly, ten times or more. The V and J genes are TRBV7-9 and TRBJ1-3; 8 bases agree with TRBD1. V was pared by 3 bases and J by 0 bases, with 7 bases of the junction left unmatched. Germline V gene lookup returns CDR1 SEHNR and CDR2 FQNEAQ (reference sequence). This CDR3 comprises 17 residues. The CDR3 DNA follows: TGTGCCAGCAGCTTCCCGGGACAGGACTCCTCTGGAAACACCATATATTTT. Its translation: CASSFPGQDSSGNTIYF. Filled out from reference TRBV7-9 and TRBJ1-3, the complete variable domain reads DTGVSQNPRHKITKRGQNVTFRCDPISEHNRLYWYRQTLGQGPEFLTYFQNEAQLEKSRLLSDRFSAERPKGSFSTLEIQRTEQGDSAMYLCASSFPGQDSSGNTIYFGEGSWLTVV.

DNA for the CDR3: TGCGCCAGCAGCCAAGAAGGACTAGCGGGGGGTCTATACGAGCAGTACTTC. This codes for CASSQEGLAGGLYEQYF. V and J are TRBV4-3 and TRBJ2-7; 14 bases align to TRBD2. This CDR3 spans 17 amino acids. V trimming: 0 bases; J trimming: 4 bases; junction bases outside the gene matches: 5. Looked up from germline, CDR1 is LGHNA and CDR2 is YSLEER.

The V and J genes are TRBV5-6 and TRBJ2-6; possibly TRBD2 for D (5 bases). V was trimmed by 4 bases and J by 0 bases, leaving 8 bases between them. Germline V gene lookup returns CDR1 SGHDT and CDR2 YYEEEE. The CDR3 extends over 15 amino acids. The CDR3 is CASSRRGSGANVLTF. The CDR3 DNA follows: TGTGCCAGCAGCCGCCGGGGCTCTGGGGCCAACGTCCTGACTTTC.